This passage covers 19 T cell receptor beta chains from one sample sequenced in a study of T cell repertoires in cytomegalovirus infection. Their recognized antigens are unknown. TCRdb reanalysed the reads using MiXCR and keeps one entry per CDR3 protein. The top ten hold 13% of the sample, which has 650,000 to 900,000 distinct CDR3 sequences, about 28% seen once. The sample here was cultured CD8+ T cells from PBMCs, taken from culture after CMV antigen stimulation. These receptors all stem from a human donor in good health (CMV status not recorded). Some clones in this sample may be carry-over from other donors' samples.

This clonotype was detected only a few times. The genes are TRBV7-6 and TRBJ2-5; weak D call: TRBD1 (6 bases). This CDR3 contains 14 residues. The V gene's germline CDR1 is SGHVS and CDR2 FNYEAQ. Deletions cut 1 base from V and 3 bases from J, with 9 bases between. CDR3 residues: CASSLEAGEETQYF. The CDR3, as DNA: TGTGCCAGCAGCTTAGAGGCAGGGGAAGAGACCCAGTACTTC.

The chain combines TRBV7-6 with TRBJ2-2; D is perhaps TRBD1 or TRBD2 (5 bases each). The CDR3 is 15 amino acids. V was pared by 7 bases and J by 4 bases, with 16 bases between. The germline CDR1 and CDR2 sequences are SGHVS and FNYEAQ. CDR3 DNA sequence: TGTGCCAGCACCACAAGAGGGGCAGCCACCGGGGAGCTGTTTTTT. It codes for CASTTRGAATGELFF.

This clonotype has only a few counts. The CDR3 is CASSLRVTGELFF. The CDR3 DNA reads TGTGCCAGCAGCTTAAGGGTCACCGGGGAGCTGTTTTTT. This chain joins TRBV11-3 and TRBJ2-2; D unresolved. Germline V CDR1 and CDR2: SGHNT, YENEEA. This CDR3 region has 13 residues. The V gene lost 2 bases and the J gene lost 4 bases, with 5 bases spanning the gap.

J is TRBJ1-2 and V is TRBV7-8, with D perhaps matching TRBD1 (6 bases). Trimming took 1 base from V and 8 from J, leaving 14 bases between them. In germline, CDR1 is SGHVS, CDR2 FQNEAQ. This CDR3 has 14 amino acids. CDR3 bases: TGTGCCAGCAGCTTAGTTAAGGGGGTACGCGGCTACACCTTC. This codes for CASSLVKGVRGYTF.

In DNA form, the CDR3 reads TGCGCCAGCAGCCAAGATGCCGCCTACAATGAGCAGTTCTTC. Protein product: CASSQDAAYNEQFF. The chain joins TRBV4-1 to TRBJ2-1; D is ambiguous. Deletions cut 0 bases from V and 2 bases from J, with 5 bases between. The CDR3 is 14 amino acids. Germline-derived CDR1 and CDR2 are MGHRA and YSYEKL.

This chain links TRBV11-1 with TRBJ2-3; 11 nucleotides line up with TRBD2. Germline trimming cut 4 bases from V and 1 base from J; bases unmatched to any gene: 4. Per the germline V gene, CDR1 is SGHAT and CDR2 is FQDESV (reference sequence). The CDR3 sequence is 16 residues long. The CDR3 DNA sequence: TGTGCCAGCAGCTGGACGACTAGCGGGGGCACAGATACGCAGTATTTT. Translating gives CASSWTTSGGTDTQYF. Together with reference TRBV11-1 and TRBJ2-3, the CDR3 gives the full variable domain: EAEVAQSPRYKITEKSQAVAFWCDPISGHATLYWYRQILGQGPELLVQFQDESVVDDSQLPKDRFSAERLKGVDSTLKIQPAELGDSAMYLCASSWTTSGGTDTQYFGPGTRLTVL.

This chain links TRBV29-1 with TRBJ2-1; TRBD1 aligns across 7 bases. V was clipped by 0 bases and J by 10 bases; unmatched bases: 12. Germline V gene lookup returns CDR1 SQVTM and CDR2 ANQGSEA. The CDR3 has 15 amino acids. CDR3: CSVEDPADRPLEQFF. The CDR3, as DNA: TGCAGCGTTGAAGATCCGGCGGACAGGCCTTTAGAGCAGTTCTTC.

The chain combines TRBV2 with TRBJ1-2; 7 positions match TRBD1. Looked up from germline, CDR1 is SNHLY and CDR2 is FYNNEI. This CDR3 is built from 12 residues. The trim removed 10 bases at V and 6 bases at J, leaving 8 bases unmatched. The CDR3 is CATLQGVDGYTF. In nucleotides, the CDR3 is TGTGCCACCCTGCAGGGGGTGGATGGCTACACCTTC.

In its sample, this clonotype was seen many times. CDR3 sequence reads: CASSLAHRWHEQFF. The CDR3, as DNA: TGTGCCAGCAGCTTAGCTCACAGGTGGCATGAGCAGTTCTTC. This chain joins TRBV7-9 and TRBJ2-1; a possible D gene is TRBD1 (5 bases). This CDR3 has 14 amino acids. Germline loops: CDR1 SEHNR, CDR2 FQNEAQ (reference sequence). Trimming took 0 bases from V and 8 from J, leaving 11 bases between them. Combining the CDR3 with reference TRBV7-9 and TRBJ2-1 gives the whole variable domain DTGVSQNPRHKITKRGQNVTFRCDPISEHNRLYWYRQTLGQGPEFLTYFQNEAQLEKSRLLSDRFSAERPKGSFSTLEIQRTEQGDSAMYLCASSLAHRWHEQFFGPGTRLTVL.

The gene calls are TRBV12-5 and TRBJ2-2; the D is unclear. V lost 3 bases and J lost 1, with 12 bases in between. CDR3 length: 16 residues. Germline V gene lookup returns CDR1 LGHNT and CDR2 FRNRAP. CDR3 nucleotides: TGTGCTAGTGGTTTTAAGGCAGCCGAGAACACCGGGGAGCTGTTTTTT. It translates to CASGFKAAENTGELFF.

A few counts support this clonotype. The gene calls are TRBV27 and TRBJ2-1, with D perhaps given as TRBD1 or TRBD2 (5 bases each). V was shortened by 5 bases and J by 9 bases, with 8 bases between the two germline ends. The CDR3 loop spans 11 amino acids. CDR1 and CDR2 (germline): MNHEY, SMNVEV (reference sequence). CDR3 region: CASSTGAEQFF. CDR3 nucleotides: TGTGCCAGCAGTACCGGGGCTGAGCAGTTCTTC.

The rearrangement links TRBV20-1 to TRBJ2-1, with a possible D match to TRBD2 (6 bases). The CDR3 loop spans 13 amino acids. Trimming removed 1 base from V and 6 bases from J, with 10 bases in between. Looked up from germline, CDR1 is DFQATT and CDR2 is SNEGSKA (reference sequence). The CDR3 region has the DNA TGCAGTGCTAGAGGGGACTCCCGCAATGAGCAGTTCTTC. Its protein is CSARGDSRNEQFF.

This clonotype was detected only a few times. The chain employs TRBV12-3 or TRBV12-4 and TRBJ1-2; D is unclear. The V end was cut by 10 bases, the J end by 3 bases, with 18 bases between. The CDR3 has 14 amino acids. For the CDR3, the DNA is TGTGCCATCCTAGGGTCCCCCGGATACTATGGCTACACCTTC. This encodes CAILGSPGYYGYTF.

In this sample, this clonotype turned up a few times. The J gene is TRBJ2-1, the V gene TRBV4-2; unclear D gene. The ends were cut back, 1 base at V and 10 bases at J, with 8 bases in the middle. This CDR3 contains 12 residues. The germline V gene has CDR1 LGHNA and CDR2 YNFKEQ. The CDR3 loop reads CASSQVSDEQFF. The CDR3 DNA is TGTGCCAGCAGCCAAGTAAGCGACGAGCAGTTCTTC.

In its sample, this clonotype was seen a few times. V usage is TRBV4-3 and J usage is TRBJ2-1; D may correspond to TRBD1 or TRBD2 (5 bases each). The CDR3 contains 16 residues. Germline CDR1 is LGHNA and CDR2 is YSLEER. Trimming took 3 bases from V and 2 from J, leaving 14 bases between them. CDR3 nucleotides: TGCGCCAGCAGCCAGACCGGGGCTTTAGCCTACAATGAGCAGTTCTTC. Translated, it gives CASSQTGALAYNEQFF.

There are a few counts of this clonotype. The chain carries TRBV7-6 and TRBJ2-7; D might be TRBD1 (5 bases). CDR3 size: 14 residues. Germline V gene lookup returns CDR1 SGHVS and CDR2 FNYEAQ. V shed 4 bases and J shed 5 bases, with 15 bases lying between them. The DNA for the CDR3 is TGTGCCAGCAGCTCCGGGCAGGGCATCAACGAGCAGTACTTC. Translating it yields CASSSGQGINEQYF.

This chain connects TRBV2 to TRBJ2-7; 9 bases are a match to TRBD1. CDR1 and CDR2 from the germline V gene are SNHLY and FYNNEI. The length of the CDR3 is 15 residues. V dropped 3 bases and J dropped 4; count of bases not matched to a gene: 7. DNA of the CDR3: TGTGCCAGCAGTGAGGGGGTGACAGGGGGTTACGAGCAGTACGTC. It encodes CASSEGVTGGYEQYV.

A few counts support this clonotype. This chain uses TRBV27 with TRBJ1-1; D is ambiguous. The germline V gene encodes CDR1 MNHEY and CDR2 SMNVEV (reference sequence). The ends were cut back, 5 bases at V and 8 bases at J, with 15 bases in the middle. The CDR3 has 13 residues. The DNA of the CDR3 is TGTGCCAGCAGTGTAGGACGGTCGCAGGAAGCTTTCTTT. It yields the protein CASSVGRSQEAFF.

The sample holds many counts of this clonotype. V gene TRBV7-6 combines with J gene TRBJ1-1; 7 nucleotides line up with TRBD1. This CDR3 has 17 residues. Per germline, CDR1 SGHVS and CDR2 FNYEAQ. J was trimmed by 0 bases and V by 0 bases; bases with no gene match: 7. The CDR3 is CASSLARQGVMNTEAFF. The CDR3 nucleotides are TGTGCCAGCAGCTTAGCGCGCCAGGGGGTGATGAACACTGAAGCTTTCTTT.